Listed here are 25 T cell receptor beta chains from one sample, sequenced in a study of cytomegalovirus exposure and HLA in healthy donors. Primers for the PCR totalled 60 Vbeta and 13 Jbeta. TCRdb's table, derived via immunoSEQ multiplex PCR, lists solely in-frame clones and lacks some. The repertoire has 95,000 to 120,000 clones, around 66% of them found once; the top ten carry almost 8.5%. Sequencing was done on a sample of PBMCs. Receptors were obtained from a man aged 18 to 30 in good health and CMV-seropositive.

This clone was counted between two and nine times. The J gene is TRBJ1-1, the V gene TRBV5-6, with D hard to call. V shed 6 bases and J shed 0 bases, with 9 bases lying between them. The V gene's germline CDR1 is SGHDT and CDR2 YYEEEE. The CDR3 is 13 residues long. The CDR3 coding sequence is TGTGCCAGCATAGGAGGAATGAACACTGAAGCTTTCTTT. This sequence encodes CASIGGMNTEAFF. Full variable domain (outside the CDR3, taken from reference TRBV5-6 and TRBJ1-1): DAGVTQSPTHLIKTRGQQVTLRCSPKSGHDTVSWYQQALGQGPQFIFQYYEEEERQRGNFPDRFSGHQFPNYSSELNVNALLLGDSALYLCASIGGMNTEAFFGQGTRLTVV.

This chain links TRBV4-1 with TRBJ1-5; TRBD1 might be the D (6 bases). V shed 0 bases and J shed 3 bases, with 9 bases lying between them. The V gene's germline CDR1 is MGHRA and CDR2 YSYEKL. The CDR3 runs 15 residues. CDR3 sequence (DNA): TGCGCCAGCAGCCAAGATGGGGACAACAATCAGCCCCAGCATTTT. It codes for CASSQDGDNNQPQHF.

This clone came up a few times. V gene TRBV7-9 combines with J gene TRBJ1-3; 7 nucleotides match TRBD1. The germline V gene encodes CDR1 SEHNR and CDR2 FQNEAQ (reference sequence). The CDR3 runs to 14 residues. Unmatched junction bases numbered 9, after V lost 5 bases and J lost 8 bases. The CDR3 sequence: CASSATGVGDTIYF. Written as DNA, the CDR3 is TGTGCCAGCAGCGCTACAGGGGTCGGGGACACCATATATTTT.

CDR3 loop: CSVLDTYSGANVLTF. Written as DNA, the CDR3 is TGCAGCGTTCTGGACACATACTCTGGGGCCAACGTCCTGACTTTC. The chain is built from TRBV29-1 and TRBJ2-6; the D gene is possibly TRBD1 (5 bases). The CDR3 length is 15 residues. Trimming took off 5 bases at V and 0 bases at J, with 11 bases between the two ends. Germline assignment: CDR1 SQVTM and CDR2 ANQGSEA.

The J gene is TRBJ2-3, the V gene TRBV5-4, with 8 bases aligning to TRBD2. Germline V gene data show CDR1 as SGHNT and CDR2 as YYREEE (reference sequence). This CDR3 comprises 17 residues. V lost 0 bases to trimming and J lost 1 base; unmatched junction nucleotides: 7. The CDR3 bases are TGTGCCAGCAGCTTGGATTACGGCGGGGGGCGCACAGATACGCAGTATTTT. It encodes CASSLDYGGGRTDTQYF.

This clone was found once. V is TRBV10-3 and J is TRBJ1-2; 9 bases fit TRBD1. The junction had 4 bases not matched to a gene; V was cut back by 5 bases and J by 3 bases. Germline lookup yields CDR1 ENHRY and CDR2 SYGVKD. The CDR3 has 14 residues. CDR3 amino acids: CAISPGQGDYGYTF. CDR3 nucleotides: TGTGCCATCAGTCCGGGACAGGGAGACTATGGCTACACCTTC.

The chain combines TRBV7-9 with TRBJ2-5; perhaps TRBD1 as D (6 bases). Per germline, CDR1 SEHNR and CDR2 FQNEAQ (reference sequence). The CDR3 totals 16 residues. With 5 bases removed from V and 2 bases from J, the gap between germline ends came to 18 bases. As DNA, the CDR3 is TGTGCCAGCAGCCCCCCGTCCTGGACAGAACAAGAGACCCAGTACTTC. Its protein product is CASSPPSWTEQETQYF.

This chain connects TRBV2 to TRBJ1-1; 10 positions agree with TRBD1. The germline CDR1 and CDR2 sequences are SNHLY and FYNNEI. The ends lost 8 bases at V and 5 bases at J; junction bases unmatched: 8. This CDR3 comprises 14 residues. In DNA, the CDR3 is TGTGCCAGCGCCCCGGGACAGGGGAGTACTGAAGCTTTCTTT. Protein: CASAPGQGSTEAFF.

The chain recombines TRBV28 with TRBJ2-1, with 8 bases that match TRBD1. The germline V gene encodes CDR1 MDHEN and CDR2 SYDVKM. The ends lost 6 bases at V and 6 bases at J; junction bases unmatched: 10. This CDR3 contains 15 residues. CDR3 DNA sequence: TGTGCCAGCAGCCCGACAGGGGCGGTCGGCAATGAGCAGTTCTTC. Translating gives CASSPTGAVGNEQFF.

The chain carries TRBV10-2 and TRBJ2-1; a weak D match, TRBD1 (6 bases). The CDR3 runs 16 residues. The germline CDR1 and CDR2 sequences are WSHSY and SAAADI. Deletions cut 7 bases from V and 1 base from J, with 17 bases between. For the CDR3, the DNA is TGCGCCAGCACCCAAAGGACAGCTGAATCCTACAATGAGCAGTTCTTC. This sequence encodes CASTQRTAESYNEQFF.

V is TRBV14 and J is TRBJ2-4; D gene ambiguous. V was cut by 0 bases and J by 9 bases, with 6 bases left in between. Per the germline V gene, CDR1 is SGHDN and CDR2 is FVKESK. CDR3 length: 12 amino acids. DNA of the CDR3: TGTGCCAGCAGCCAAGATTCAGGCATTCAGTACTTC. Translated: CASSQDSGIQYF.

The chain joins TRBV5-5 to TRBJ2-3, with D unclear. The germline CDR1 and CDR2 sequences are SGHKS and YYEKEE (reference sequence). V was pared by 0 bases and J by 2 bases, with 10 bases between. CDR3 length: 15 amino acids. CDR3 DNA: TGTGCCAGCAGCTTGGTCCAGACTCTCACAGATACGCAGTATTTT. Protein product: CASSLVQTLTDTQYF.

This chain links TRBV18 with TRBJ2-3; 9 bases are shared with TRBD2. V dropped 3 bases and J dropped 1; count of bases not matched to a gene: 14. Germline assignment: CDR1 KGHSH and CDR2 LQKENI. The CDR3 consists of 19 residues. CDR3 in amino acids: CASSPKPLTAGGGTDTQYF. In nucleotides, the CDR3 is TGTGCCAGCTCACCTAAACCCCTTACAGCGGGGGGTGGCACAGATACGCAGTATTTT.

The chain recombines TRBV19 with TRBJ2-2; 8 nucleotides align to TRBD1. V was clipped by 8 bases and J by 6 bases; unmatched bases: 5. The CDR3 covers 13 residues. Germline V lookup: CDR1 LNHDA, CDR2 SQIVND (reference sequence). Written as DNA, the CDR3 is TGTGCCAGTCAGGGACAGGAAGCCGGGGAGCTGTTTTTT. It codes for CASQGQEAGELFF.

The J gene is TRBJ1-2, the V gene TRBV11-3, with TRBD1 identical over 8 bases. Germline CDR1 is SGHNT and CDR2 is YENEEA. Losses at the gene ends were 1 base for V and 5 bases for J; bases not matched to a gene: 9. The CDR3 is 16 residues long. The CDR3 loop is CASSLGPRGPGYGYTF. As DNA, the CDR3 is TGTGCCAGCAGCTTAGGGCCCAGGGGGCCTGGGTATGGCTACACCTTC. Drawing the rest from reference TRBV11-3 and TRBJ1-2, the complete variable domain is EAGVVQSPRYKIIEKKQPVAFWCNPISGHNTLYWYLQNLGQGPELLIRYENEEAVDDSQLPKDRFSAERLKGVDSTLKIQPAELGDSAVYLCASSLGPRGPGYGYTFGSGTRLTVV.

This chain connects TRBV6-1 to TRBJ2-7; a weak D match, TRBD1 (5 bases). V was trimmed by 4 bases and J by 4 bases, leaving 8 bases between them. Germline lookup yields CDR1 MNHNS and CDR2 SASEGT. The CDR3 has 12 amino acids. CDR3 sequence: CASSARQYEQYF. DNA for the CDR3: TGTGCCAGCAGTGCTAGACAGTACGAGCAGTACTTC.

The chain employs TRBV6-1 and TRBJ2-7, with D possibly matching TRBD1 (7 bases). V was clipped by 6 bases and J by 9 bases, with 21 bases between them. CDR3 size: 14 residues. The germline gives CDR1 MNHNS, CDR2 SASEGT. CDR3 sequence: CASRNQGGNSRQYF. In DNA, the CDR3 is TGTGCCAGCAGGAATCAGGGGGGTAACTCTCGGCAGTACTTC.

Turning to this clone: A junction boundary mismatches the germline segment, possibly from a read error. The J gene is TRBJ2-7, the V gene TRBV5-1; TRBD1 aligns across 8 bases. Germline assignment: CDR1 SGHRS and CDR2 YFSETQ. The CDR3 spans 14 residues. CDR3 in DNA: TGCACCAGCAGCTTAGGACAGGGATGGGGCGAGCAGTACTTC. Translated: CTSSLGQGWGEQYF.

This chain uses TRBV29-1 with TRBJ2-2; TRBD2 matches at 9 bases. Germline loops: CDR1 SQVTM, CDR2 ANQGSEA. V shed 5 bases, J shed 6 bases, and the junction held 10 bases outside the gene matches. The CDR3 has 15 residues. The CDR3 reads CSVSWRGGQAGELFF. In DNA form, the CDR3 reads TGCAGCGTTTCGTGGCGGGGGGGCCAAGCCGGGGAGCTGTTTTTT.

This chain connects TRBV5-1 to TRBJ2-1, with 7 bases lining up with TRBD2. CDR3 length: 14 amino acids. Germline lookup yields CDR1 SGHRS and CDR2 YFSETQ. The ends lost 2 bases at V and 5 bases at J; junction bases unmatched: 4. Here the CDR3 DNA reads TGCGCCAGCAGCTTCGGACTAGGGAACAATGAGCAGTTCTTC. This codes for CASSFGLGNNEQFF.

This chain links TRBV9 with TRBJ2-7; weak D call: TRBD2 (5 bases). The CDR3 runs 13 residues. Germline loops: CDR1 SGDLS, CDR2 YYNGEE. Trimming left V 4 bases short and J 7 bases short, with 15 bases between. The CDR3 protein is CASSPRDQKEQYF. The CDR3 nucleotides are TGTGCCAGCAGCCCTCGGGATCAGAAGGAGCAGTACTTC.

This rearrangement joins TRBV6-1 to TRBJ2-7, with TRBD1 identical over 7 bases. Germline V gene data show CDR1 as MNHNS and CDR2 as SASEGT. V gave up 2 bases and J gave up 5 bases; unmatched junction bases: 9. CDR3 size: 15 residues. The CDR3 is CASSELKGAQDEQYF. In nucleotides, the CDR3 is TGTGCCAGCAGTGAACTAAAGGGGGCGCAAGACGAGCAGTACTTC.

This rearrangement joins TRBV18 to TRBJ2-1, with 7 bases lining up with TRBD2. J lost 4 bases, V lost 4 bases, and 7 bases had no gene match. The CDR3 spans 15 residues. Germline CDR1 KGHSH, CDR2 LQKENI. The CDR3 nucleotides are TGTGCCAGCTCACTACAAGGGACTAATTACAATGAGCAGTTCTTC. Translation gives CASSLQGTNYNEQFF.

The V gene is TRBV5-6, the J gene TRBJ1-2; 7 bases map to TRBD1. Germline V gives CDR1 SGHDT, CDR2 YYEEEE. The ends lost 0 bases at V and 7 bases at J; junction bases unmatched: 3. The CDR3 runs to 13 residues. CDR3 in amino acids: CASSLGAGGGYTF. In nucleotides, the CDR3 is TGTGCCAGCAGCTTGGGTGCAGGGGGTGGCTACACCTTC.

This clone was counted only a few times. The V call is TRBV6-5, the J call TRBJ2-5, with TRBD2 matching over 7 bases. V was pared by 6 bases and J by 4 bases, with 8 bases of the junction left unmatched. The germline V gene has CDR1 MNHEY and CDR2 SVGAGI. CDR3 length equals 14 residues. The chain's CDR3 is CASSLTSSRETQYF. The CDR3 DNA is TGTGCCAGCAGCTTGACTAGCAGCCGAGAGACCCAGTACTTC.